The source of this T cell receptor (beta chain) is a study of blood T cell repertoires in COVID-19. Study overall: Acute and convalescent COVID-19 specimens originated in the United States, Italy and Spain. In each case, the material was cDNA or gDNA derived from T cells, B-cell-depleted T cells, or PBMCs.

In the original analysis: Nucleated cell number was recorded as an estimate derived from reference gene primer amplification. This table comes from immunoSEQ multiplex PCR, and its TCRdb copy is limited to in-frame clones, with some not included. V and J calls and clone size follow that table, whereas D and trimming were derived from the DNA. The table shows around 99,000 clones, with around 82% occurring only once. This CDR3 comprises 14 residues. The V end was cut by 0 bases, the J end by 6 bases, with 12 bases between. Germline V gene sequence: CDR1 SGHRS, CDR2 YFSETQ. The sequencing input was peripheral blood. The source of this sequence is a woman aged 45-65 years with acute or convalescent COVID-19. The V and J genes are TRBV5-1 and TRBJ1-2; D is ambiguous. The CDR3 coding sequence is TGCGCCAGCAGCTTGGAGCCAGAGGCGGATGGCTACACCTTC. Amino acids: CASSLEPEADGYTF.